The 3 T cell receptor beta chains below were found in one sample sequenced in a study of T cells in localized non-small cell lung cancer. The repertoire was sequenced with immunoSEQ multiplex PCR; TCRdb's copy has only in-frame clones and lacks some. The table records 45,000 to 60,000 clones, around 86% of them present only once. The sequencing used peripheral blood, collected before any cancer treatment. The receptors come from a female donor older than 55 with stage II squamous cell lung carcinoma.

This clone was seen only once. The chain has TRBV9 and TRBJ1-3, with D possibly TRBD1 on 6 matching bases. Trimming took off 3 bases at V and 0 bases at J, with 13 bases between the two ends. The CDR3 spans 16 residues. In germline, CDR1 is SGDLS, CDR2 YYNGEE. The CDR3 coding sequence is TGTGCCAGCAGCGCTCGACAGGCCAGCTCTGGAAACACCATATATTTT. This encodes CASSARQASSGNTIYF.

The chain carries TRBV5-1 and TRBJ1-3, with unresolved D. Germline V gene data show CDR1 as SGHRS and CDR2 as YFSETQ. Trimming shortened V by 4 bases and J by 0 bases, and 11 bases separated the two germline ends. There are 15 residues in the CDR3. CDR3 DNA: TGCGCCAGCAGCCCCAGGAGAGCCTCTGGAAACACCATATATTTT. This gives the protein CASSPRRASGNTIYF.

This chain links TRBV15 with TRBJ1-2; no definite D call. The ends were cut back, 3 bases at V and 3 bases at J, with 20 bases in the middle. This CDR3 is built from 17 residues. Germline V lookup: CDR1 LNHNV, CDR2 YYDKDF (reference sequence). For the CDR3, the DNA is TGTGCCACCAGCAGCGCTTTTGGACTTCACGCGGACTATGGCTACACCTTC. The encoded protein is CATSSAFGLHADYGYTF.